This T cell receptor beta chain was obtained from a study of shared clonotypes between healthy human individuals. Study-wide background: Sampling drew on donors who were a couple of women and a few men aged 18 to 49. Used for every donor were three CD4 naive, three CD4 memory, two CD8 naive and one CD8 memory plate.

Notes on this clone: The antigen is undetermined.

This CDR3 region has 11 residues. The germline gives CDR1 SGDLS, CDR2 YYNGEE. The germline V and J ends were trimmed by 4 bases and 5 bases, with 4 bases remaining between them. Study-wide points: Sorted-subset sequencing, rarefaction showed, was incomplete despite large depth.

Original handling: Junction-only immunoSEQ sequences carried no quality scores, so filtering differed. Produced via immunoSEQ multiplex PCR; TCRdb's table is partial and in-frame only. From that table come the V and J calls and clone size; the DNA was used to work out D and trimming. The sample has about 1.5 million clones; 95% to 97% are singletons. This rearrangement joins TRBV9 to TRBJ2-1; D is uncertain. The sample comprised naive CD4+ T cells sorted from blood. Subset of the sample: CD45RA+ positively selected. This receptor was obtained from a man aged 30 to 39 in good health. The CDR3 region has the DNA TGTGCCAGCAGCACCAACAATGAGCAGTTCTTC. Encoded protein: CASSTNNEQFF.